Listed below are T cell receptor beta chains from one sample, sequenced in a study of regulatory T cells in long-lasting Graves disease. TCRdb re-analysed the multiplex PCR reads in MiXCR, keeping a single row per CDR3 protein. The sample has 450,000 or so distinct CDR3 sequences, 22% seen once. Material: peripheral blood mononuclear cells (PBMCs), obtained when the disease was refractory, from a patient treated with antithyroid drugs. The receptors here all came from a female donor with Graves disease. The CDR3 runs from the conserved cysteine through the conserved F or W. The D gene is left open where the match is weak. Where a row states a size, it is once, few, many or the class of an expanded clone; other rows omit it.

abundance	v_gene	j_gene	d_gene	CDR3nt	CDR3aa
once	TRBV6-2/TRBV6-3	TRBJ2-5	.	TGTGCCAGCAGTCGTATTTCCGGGGGACGGATAGAGACCCGGTACTTC	CASSRISGGRIETRYF
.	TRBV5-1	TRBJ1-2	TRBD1	TGCGCCAGCAGCTTGGAGGGACAGGGGTTCGATGGCTACACCTTC	CASSLEGQGFDGYTF
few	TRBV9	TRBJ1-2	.	TGTGCCAGCAGCGTAGCTCACCGGGGGGAAAACTATGGCTACACCTTC	CASSVAHRGENYGYTF
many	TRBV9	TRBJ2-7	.	TGTGCCAGCAGCCCCCGGTGGGACTCCTACGAGCAGTACTTC	CASSPRWDSYEQYF
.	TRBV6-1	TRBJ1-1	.	TGTGCCAGCAGTGAACGGCCGAACACTGAAGCTTTCTTT	CASSERPNTEAFF
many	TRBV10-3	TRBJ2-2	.	TGTGCCATCAGTGAGTCCTGGACCACAGGGAGGACCGGGGAGCTGTTTTTT	CAISESWTTGRTGELFF
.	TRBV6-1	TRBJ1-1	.	TGTGCCAGCTCCGCGGCGGGGGGCGGTCCTGAAGCTTTCTTT	CASSAAGGGPEAFF
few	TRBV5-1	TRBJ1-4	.	TGCGCCAGCAGCGCGTGGGCGGAGGGGGAAAAACTGTTTTTT	CASSAWAEGEKLFF
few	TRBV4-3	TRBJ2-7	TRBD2	TGCGCCAGCAGCCAAGATAGCGTAGCGGGAGTCTACGAGCAGTACTTC	CASSQDSVAGVYEQYF
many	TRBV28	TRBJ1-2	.	TGTGCCAGCAGTCCCGGACCGCACCTTCCTGGCTACACCTTC	CASSPGPHLPGYTF
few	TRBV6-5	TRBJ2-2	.	TGTGCCAGCAGTTATCTTTCGGGCACCGGGGAGCTGTTTTTT	CASSYLSGTGELFF
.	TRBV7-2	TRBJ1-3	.	TGTGCCAGCAGCTGGGTGGCCTCTGGAAACACCATATATTTT	CASSWVASGNTIYF
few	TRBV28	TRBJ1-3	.	TGTGCCAGCAGTTTTGGGGGGACCCTCTCTGGAAACACCATATATTTT	CASSFGGTLSGNTIYF
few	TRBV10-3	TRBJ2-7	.	TGTGCCATCAGGAGCTCGGACAACGCCTACGAGCAGTACTTC	CAIRSSDNAYEQYF
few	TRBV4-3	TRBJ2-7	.	TGCGCCAGCAGCCAATTGCCGGAGAGCTCCTACGAGCAGTACTTC	CASSQLPESSYEQYF
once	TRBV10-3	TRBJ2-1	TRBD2	TGTGCCATCAGTGAGTCGAGAAGCGGGAGAAATGAGCAGTTCTTC	CAISESRSGRNEQFF
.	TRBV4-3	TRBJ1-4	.	TGCGCCAGCAGCTCCGGGCTTGATGAAAAACTGTTTTTT	CASSSGLDEKLFF
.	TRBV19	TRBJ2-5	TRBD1	TGTGCCAGTAAGGAAGGGACAGGGATTACCCAGTACTTC	CASKEGTGITQYF
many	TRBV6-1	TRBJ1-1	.	TGTGCCAGCAGGGTTATGACAGGCGTCATGAACACTGAAGCTTTCTTT	CASRVMTGVMNTEAFF
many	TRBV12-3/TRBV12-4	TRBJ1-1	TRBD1	TGTGCCAGCAGACAAAGTACAGGGGAATACACTGAAGCTTTCTTT	CASRQSTGEYTEAFF
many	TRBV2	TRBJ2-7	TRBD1	TGTGCCAGCACCCCCGGGACAGGGTTGTACGAGCAGTACTTC	CASTPGTGLYEQYF
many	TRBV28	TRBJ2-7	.	TGTGCCAGCAGTTCCTTATCCGGAGGGCTCTCCTACGAGCAGTACTTC	CASSSLSGGLSYEQYF
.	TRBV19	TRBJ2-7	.	TGTGCCAGTAGTCCAACGGGGTGGGGGACCAACGAGCAGTACTTC	CASSPTGWGTNEQYF
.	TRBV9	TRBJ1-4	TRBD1	TGTGCCAGCAGCATTTCATCAGGGGGACAGCCTAATGAAAAACTGTTTTTT	CASSISSGGQPNEKLFF
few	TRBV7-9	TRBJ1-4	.	TGTGCCAGCAGCTTTGCTGAGACAACTAATGAAAAACTGTTTTTT	CASSFAETTNEKLFF
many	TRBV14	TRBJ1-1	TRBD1	TGTGCCAGCAGCCAAAGGGGGCAGCCCGAAGCTTTCTTT	CASSQRGQPEAFF
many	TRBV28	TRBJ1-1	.	TGTGCCAGCAGTTTAAGGGTACCTAACACTGAAGCTTTCTTT	CASSLRVPNTEAFF
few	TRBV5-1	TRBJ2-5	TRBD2	TGCGCCAGCAGCGCCACCCTAGCGGGGGCGCGGGAGACCCAGTACTTC	CASSATLAGARETQYF
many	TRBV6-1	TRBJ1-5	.	TGTGCCAGTTCCCCCGGGGGTTTCAGCAATCAGCCCCAGCATTTT	CASSPGGFSNQPQHF
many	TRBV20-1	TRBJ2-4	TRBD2	TGCAGTGCTGGGACTAGCGGGAGCTCGCACATTCAGTACTTC	CSAGTSGSSHIQYF
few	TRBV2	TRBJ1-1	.	TGTGCCAGCATTTATGGGTCTCAGGGCACTGAAGCTTTCTTT	CASIYGSQGTEAFF
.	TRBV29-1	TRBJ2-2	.	TGCAGCGTTGAAGTTGCTATCACCGGGGAGCTGTTTTTT	CSVEVAITGELFF
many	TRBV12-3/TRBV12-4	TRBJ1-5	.	TGTGCCAGCAGCCATGACGGATTCAATCAGCCCCAGCATTTT	CASSHDGFNQPQHF
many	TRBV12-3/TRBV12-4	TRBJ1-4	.	TGTGCCAGCAGTTTGAATTACAATGAAAAACTGTTTTTT	CASSLNYNEKLFF
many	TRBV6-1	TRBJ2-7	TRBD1	TGTGCCAGCAGGAGAGATGCCGGGACAGTCGCGACCTACGAGCAGTACTTC	CASRRDAGTVATYEQYF
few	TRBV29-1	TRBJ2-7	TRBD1	TGCAGCGTTACACAACAGGGGGCGGGCGAGCAGTACTTC	CSVTQQGAGEQYF
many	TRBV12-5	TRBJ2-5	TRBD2	TGTGCTAGTGAAGGGACTAGCGGGAGGGATTCAGAGACCCAGTACTTC	CASEGTSGRDSETQYF
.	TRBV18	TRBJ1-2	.	TGTGCCAGCTCACCCCCTACAGGGTGGAGCTATGGCTACACCTTC	CASSPPTGWSYGYTF
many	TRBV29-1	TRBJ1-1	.	TGCAGCACCAAGCCGGGACACAACACTGAAGCTTTCTTT	CSTKPGHNTEAFF
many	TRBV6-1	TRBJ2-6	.	TGTGCCAGCAGTAGTACACCGGCTGGGGCCAACGTCCTGACTTTC	CASSSTPAGANVLTF
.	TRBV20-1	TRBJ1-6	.	TGCAGTGCTAGAGGCCCGGGAGTGGGGAATTCACCCCTCCACTTT	CSARGPGVGNSPLHF
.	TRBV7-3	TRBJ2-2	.	TGTGCCGGCAGCTTAACCTCCGGGGAGCTGTTTTTT	CAGSLTSGELFF
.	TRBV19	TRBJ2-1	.	TGTGCCAGTACCCACAAAACTACCCCGAATGAGCAGTTCTTC	CASTHKTTPNEQFF
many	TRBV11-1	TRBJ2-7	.	TGTGCCAGCAGCTTAGGATCTAGGATAGTATCCTCCTACGAGCAGTACTTC	CASSLGSRIVSSYEQYF
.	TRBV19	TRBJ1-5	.	TGTGCCAGTAGCCCAAGGGGGGCCGATCAGCCCCAGCATTTT	CASSPRGADQPQHF
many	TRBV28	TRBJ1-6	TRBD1	TGTGCCAGCAGCGCTGGGACAGGGGGAGGTTCACCCCTCCACTTT	CASSAGTGGGSPLHF
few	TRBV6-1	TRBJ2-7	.	TGTGCCAGCACGCGGACGCCCGGGGTAGCCTACGAGCAGTACTTC	CASTRTPGVAYEQYF
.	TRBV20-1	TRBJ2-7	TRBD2	TGCAGTGCTAGGTCTGGGACTAGCTGGTCTAATTACGAGCAGTACTTC	CSARSGTSWSNYEQYF
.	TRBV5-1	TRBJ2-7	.	TGCGCCAGCAGCTTGAAACCTGGGGAGCAGTACTTC	CASSLKPGEQYF
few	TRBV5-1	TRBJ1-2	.	TGCGCCAGCAGCGACAACTATGGCTACACCTTC	CASSDNYGYTF
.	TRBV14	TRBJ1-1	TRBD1	TGTGCCAGCAGCCCCCCTCGGGACAGGGGCAAGATGAACACTGAAGCTTTCTTT	CASSPPRDRGKMNTEAFF
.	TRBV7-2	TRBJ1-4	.	TGTGCCAGCAGCTTAGTAAGGCAGGAAAATGAAAAACTGTTTTTT	CASSLVRQENEKLFF
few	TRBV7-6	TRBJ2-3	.	TGTGCCAGCAGCTTAGAAGCGGGCACAGATACGCAGTATTTT	CASSLEAGTDTQYF
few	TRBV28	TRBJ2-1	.	TGTGCCAGCGAACGCGGTGACTACAATGAGCAGTTCTTC	CASERGDYNEQFF
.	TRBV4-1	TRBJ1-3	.	TGCGCCAGCAGCCAAGGTTCGGCAGCTCCTGGAAACACCATATATTTT	CASSQGSAAPGNTIYF